This T cell receptor (beta chain) was observed in a study of identifying expanded T cells in peripheral blood. Study-wide points: Variance in clone template counts between approximately 2-week samples significantly increased with total template count across all healthy donors. Technical replicates showed about 1.2 changed clones; two weeks about 16; four weeks 19.

Measured with immunoSEQ multiplex PCR; TCRdb has only the in-frame clones, and not every one. The profile shows under 110,000 clones, around 85% of them singletons. Germline-derived CDR1 and CDR2 are SGDLS and YYNGEE. CDR3 size: 15 residues. In the case of this clone: The antigen is undetermined. One junction end disagrees with the germline gene, perhaps due to a read error.

This receptor was taken from a person aged 18-70 years in good health. Sequenced: blood. V is TRBV9 and J is TRBJ2-1; 7 bases agree with TRBD2. This CDR3 reads CASSVEGLNYNEQFF. CDR3 DNA sequence: TGTGCCAGCAGTGTAGAGGGACTAAACTACAATGAGCAGTTCTTC.